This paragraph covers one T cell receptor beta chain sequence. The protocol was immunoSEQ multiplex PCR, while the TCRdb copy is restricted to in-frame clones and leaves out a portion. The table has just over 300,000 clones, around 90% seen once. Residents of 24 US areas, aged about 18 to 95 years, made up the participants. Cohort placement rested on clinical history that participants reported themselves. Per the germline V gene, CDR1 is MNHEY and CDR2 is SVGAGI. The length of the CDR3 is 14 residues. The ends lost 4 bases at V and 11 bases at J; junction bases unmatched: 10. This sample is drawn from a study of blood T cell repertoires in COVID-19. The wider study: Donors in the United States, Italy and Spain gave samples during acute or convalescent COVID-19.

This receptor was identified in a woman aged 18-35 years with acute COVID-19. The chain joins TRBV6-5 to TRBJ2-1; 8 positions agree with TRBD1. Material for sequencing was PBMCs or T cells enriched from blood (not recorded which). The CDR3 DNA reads TGTGCCAGCAGTTCAAATCAGGGGGCGGATAAGCAGTTCTTC. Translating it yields CASSSNQGADKQFF.